This T cell receptor (beta chain) appears in the sequencing data of a study of T cell responses to AZD1222 COVID-19 vaccine. Study conclusions and caveats: Only five to seven individuals given AZD1222 were seropositive at baseline. Dominant CD4 TCR responses targeted spike regions 160-218 and 743-854.

This CDR3 spans 13 amino acids. V shed 0 bases and J shed 4 bases, with 3 bases lying between them. The V gene's germline CDR1 is LGHNA and CDR2 YSLEER. Profiled with immunoSEQ multiplex PCR; TCRdb holds only in-frame clones, not every one. The sample yields approximately 150,000 clones, 85% to 90% seen once. Regarding this clone: The antigen is unknown.

The sequence came from an adult who received the MenACWY meningococcal vaccine as a control. The J gene is TRBJ2-2, the V gene TRBV4-3; no clear D gene. This specimen consisted of peripheral blood, obtained 28 days after the second dose of the MenACWY control vaccine. The DNA for the CDR3 is TGCGCCAGCAGCCAAGATGGCACCGGGGAGCTGTTTTTT. Protein sequence: CASSQDGTGELFF.